This is a list of T cell receptor beta chains from one sample in a study of CD8+ T cells in alopecia areata. Sequencing was performed with immunoSEQ multiplex PCR; in TCRdb, only in-frame clones are kept and a portion is missing. Among about 250,000 clones listed, under 80% were seen once. Sequenced material: CD4+ T cells sorted from blood, taken at week 0. The origin of the receptors is a human donor with alopecia areata. Both conserved end residues are part of each CDR3. The D gene is left open where the match is weak. Where a row states a size, it is once, few, many or the class of an expanded clone; other rows omit it.

>TRBD2|TRBJ2-5|TRBV29-1|-
CSALGGGQETQYF
TGCAGCGCCCTCGGGGGGGGGCAAGAGACCCAGTACTTC
>-|TRBJ2-5|TRBV5-1|few
CASSTAGGFETQYF
TGCGCCAGCAGCACCGCTGGGGGTTTTGAGACCCAGTACTTC
>TRBD2|TRBJ2-7|TRBV6-5|-
CASSNSGMERGEQYF
TGTGCCAGCAGTAATAGCGGGATGGAGCGTGGCGAGCAGTACTTC
>TRBD1|TRBJ1-2|TRBV6-5|-
CASRPRTGDGYTF
TGTGCCAGCAGACCAAGGACAGGGGATGGCTACACCTTC
>TRBD1|TRBJ1-6|TRBV5-1|-
CASMGQADSPLHF
TGCGCCAGCATGGGACAGGCGGATTCACCCCTCCACTTT
>-|TRBJ1-5|TRBV30|-
CAWSVPGQGNQPQHF
TGTGCCTGGAGTGTTCCAGGGCAGGGGAATCAGCCCCAGCATTTT
>-|TRBJ2-7|TRBV7-3|-
CASSFGSGIYEQYF
TGTGCCAGCAGCTTCGGGAGCGGTATTTACGAGCAGTACTTC
>TRBD1|TRBJ1-2|TRBV5-4|few
CASSLDRGAFGYTF
TGTGCCAGCAGCCTAGACAGGGGGGCGTTTGGCTACACCTTC
>-|TRBJ2-3|TRBV29-1|-
CSVDRQTDTQYF
TGCAGCGTTGATCGACAGACAGATACGCAGTATTTT
>TRBD1|TRBJ1-6|TRBV5-1|-
CASSDTGVVSPLHF
TGCGCCAGCAGCGATACAGGGGTTGTTTCACCCCTCCACTTT
>-|TRBJ1-6|TRBV6-5|-
CASSYRTEDNSPLHF
TGTGCCAGCAGTTACCGGACAGAAGATAATTCACCCCTCCACTTT
>-|TRBJ2-1|TRBV9|-
CASSAGAEQFF
TGTGCCAGCAGCGCGGGCGCCGAGCAGTTCTTC
>-|TRBJ2-6|TRBV2|-
CASSRVVVSGANVLTF
TGTGCCAGCAGCCGCGTGGTGGTGTCTGGGGCCAACGTCCTGACTTTC
>-|TRBJ1-2|TRBV25-1|-
CASSGIGTNYGYTF
TGTGCCAGCAGTGGGATCGGAACTAACTATGGCTACACCTTC
>-|TRBJ2-7|TRBV29-1|-
CSVPGREREQYF
TGCAGCGTGCCTGGAAGGGAACGGGAGCAGTACTTC
>-|TRBJ1-4|TRBV29-1|-
CSASPGEKLFF
TGCAGCGCGTCCCCGGGCGAAAAACTGTTTTTT
>-|TRBJ2-3|TRBV29-1|-
CSALDGTDTQYF
TGCAGCGCCTTGGACGGCACAGATACGCAGTATTTT
>-|TRBJ2-1|TRBV30|once
CAWSVTALGEQFF
TGTGCCTGGAGTGTAACTGCTCTGGGTGAGCAGTTCTTC
>-|TRBJ1-2|TRBV2|-
CASSETGGYTF
TGTGCCAGCAGTGAAACTGGGGGCTACACCTTC
>-|TRBJ1-1|TRBV5-1|-
CASSSGLMGLDTEAFF
TGCGCCAGCAGCTCGGGCCTCATGGGGTTGGACACTGAAGCTTTCTTT